In this sample, the clone carrying this T cell receptor (beta chain) turned up many times. Its target is unknown. This specimen belongs to a study of identical twins. Study-level points and caveats: Fewer insertions were carried by abundant cord blood beta clonotypes, but none was seen in memory repertoires. Model-predicted out-of-frame TCR alpha sharing fell below observed values in monozygotic twins.

The CDR3 is 16 residues long. CDR1 SQVTM and CDR2 ANQGSEA come from the germline V gene. The junction had 9 bases not matched to a gene; V was cut back by 3 bases and J by 7 bases. TCRdb fed the 5' RACE reads into MiXCR, producing one record per CDR3 protein. The profile shows some 760,000 distinct CDR3 sequences, 15% to 20% of them singletons. The sample was also reused in another study, on T cells expressing NK-cell markers. That source notes: Expanded clones of NKG2C+ T cells had an unclear HCMV specificity.

The sequence came from a woman between 18 and 30 years old in good health. This chain connects TRBV29-1 to TRBJ2-1; 13 bases are shared with TRBD2. Sequencing was performed on PBMCs. In nucleotides, the CDR3 is TGCAGCGTTGATTCTCGGACTAGCGGGAGAGAGAATGAGCAGTTCTTC. As protein: CSVDSRTSGRENEQFF.